This T cell receptor (beta chain) was documented in a study of a mutant IDH1 vaccine in newly diagnosed glioma. TCRdb's table, derived via immunoSEQ multiplex PCR, lists solely in-frame clones and lacks some. The sample includes roughly 15,000 clones, 80% to 90% of them seen just once. Time point of the sample: baseline, week 1 (first vaccination visit). Stated treatment: pre-vaccination baseline after standard-of-care therapy. This CDR3 is built from 14 residues. CDR1 is LNHDA, CDR2 SQIVND, per germline (reference sequence). A remark on this clone: Relative to the germline gene, one junction end is altered; a read error may explain this.

The material sequenced was PBMCs, taken from a glioma patient treated with radiotherapy, temozolomide or both. The chain has TRBV19 and TRBJ2-7; D is undetermined. The clonotype was recovered from a woman aged 40 to 55 with glioma. Some clones in this sample may be carry-over from other donors' samples. The chain's CDR3 is CASSIKGLSHEQYF. In DNA form, the CDR3 reads TGTGCCAGTAGTATCAAGGGTCTCTCCCACGAGCAGTACTTC.